This TCR beta chain appears in the sequencing data of a study of blood T cell repertoires in COVID-19. On the study more broadly: Specimens from acute and convalescent COVID-19 originated in the United States, Italy and Spain. Sample material is recorded as cDNA or gDNA derived from T cells, B-cell-depleted T cells, or PBMCs.

Per the study methods: Amplified reference gene primers provided the basis for estimating nucleated cell counts. The table came from immunoSEQ multiplex PCR; TCRdb's copy has only in-frame clones and leaves some out. V, J and clone size were drawn from that table, and D and trimming were deduced from the DNA. In the table there are over 150,000 clones, 60% to 85% of which are singletons. The CDR3 is 12 residues long. Germline V gene sequence: CDR1 LNHNV, CDR2 YYDKDF (reference sequence). V lost 0 bases and J lost 8, with 5 bases in between. The rearrangement joins TRBV15 to TRBJ2-1; unclear D gene. This receptor was identified in a man between 70 and 80 years old with acute or convalescent COVID-19. Sequenced material: peripheral blood. CDR3: CATSRESDEQFF. The CDR3 DNA follows: TGTGCCACCAGCAGAGAATCAGATGAGCAGTTCTTC.